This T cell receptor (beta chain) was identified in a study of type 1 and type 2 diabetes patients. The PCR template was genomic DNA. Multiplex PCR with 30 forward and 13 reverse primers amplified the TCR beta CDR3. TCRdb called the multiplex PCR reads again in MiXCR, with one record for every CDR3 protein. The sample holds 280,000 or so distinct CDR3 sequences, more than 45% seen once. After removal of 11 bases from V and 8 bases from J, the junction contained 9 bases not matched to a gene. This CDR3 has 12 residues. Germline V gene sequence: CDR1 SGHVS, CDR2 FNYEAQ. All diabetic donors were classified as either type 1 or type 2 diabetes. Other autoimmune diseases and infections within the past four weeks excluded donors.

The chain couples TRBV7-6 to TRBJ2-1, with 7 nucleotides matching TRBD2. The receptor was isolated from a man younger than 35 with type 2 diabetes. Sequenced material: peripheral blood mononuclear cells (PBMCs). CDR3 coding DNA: TGTGCCGTCAAGGACGGGAGGCATGAGCAGTTCTTC. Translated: CAVKDGRHEQFF.